These 16 T cell receptor beta chains originate from one sample sequenced in a study of CD8 T cells in ankylosing spondylitis. Using its own MiXCR run on the 5' RACE reads, TCRdb lists one record per CDR3 protein. The sample lists about 130,000 distinct CDR3 sequences, around 9% occurring once. The sequenced sample consisted of blood, either unsorted or a sorted T cell fraction (not recorded which). These TCRs come from a male donor with ankylosing spondylitis or in good health (not recorded which).

This clonotype was detected many times. V gene TRBV5-6 combines with J gene TRBJ2-1; either TRBD1 or TRBD2 may supply D (6 bases each). Germline loops: CDR1 SGHDT, CDR2 YYEEEE. Trimming cost V 1 base and J 5 bases, with 7 bases left between them. CDR3 length: 13 residues. CDR3 residues: CASSLRGHNEQFF. The CDR3 nucleotides read TGTGCCAGCAGCTTGCGGGGGCACAATGAGCAGTTCTTC. Combining the CDR3 with reference TRBV5-6 and TRBJ2-1 gives the whole variable domain DAGVTQSPTHLIKTRGQQVTLRCSPKSGHDTVSWYQQALGQGPQFIFQYYEEEERQRGNFPDRFSGHQFPNYSSELNVNALLLGDSALYLCASSLRGHNEQFFGPGTRLTVL.

In its sample, this clonotype was seen a few times. The chain has TRBV7-8 and TRBJ2-7; 7 nucleotides align to TRBD2. Trimming took 5 bases from V and 5 from J; bases not matched to a gene: 9. The germline V gene has CDR1 SGHVS and CDR2 FQNEAQ. This CDR3 has 14 residues. The DNA of the CDR3 is TGTGCCAGCAGCGTCGGGACTACGGGAGACGAGCAGTACTTC. Its protein product is CASSVGTTGDEQYF.

This clonotype was seen repeatedly, ten times or more. Written as DNA, the CDR3 is TGTGCCAGCAGCTTAGAATCGACTAGCGGGAGGGCCAGGTCCGGCTTCGAGCAGTACTTC. Translating gives CASSLESTSGRARSGFEQYF. The chain employs TRBV11-2 and TRBJ2-7; 14 bases are shared with TRBD2. After removal of 0 bases from V and 6 bases from J, the junction contained 16 bases not matched to a gene. CDR3 size: 20 residues. Germline V gives CDR1 SGHAT, CDR2 FQNNGV.

This clonotype was recorded at least ten times. V and J are TRBV11-2 and TRBJ1-3; D not certain. V lost 4 bases, J lost 0 bases, and 7 bases lay in between. This CDR3 comprises 14 residues. Germline lookup yields CDR1 SGHAT and CDR2 FQNNGV. This CDR3 is CASSWILSGNTIYF. The CDR3, as DNA: TGTGCCAGCAGCTGGATCCTCTCTGGAAACACCATATATTTT.

The gene calls are TRBV4-2 and TRBJ2-1; D is possibly TRBD1 or TRBD2 (5 bases each). Germline lookup yields CDR1 LGHNA and CDR2 YNFKEQ. CDR3 length: 14 amino acids. V was shortened by 4 bases and J by 9 bases, with 16 bases between the two germline ends. CDR3 sequence reads: CASSRGEFPPEQFF. CDR3 DNA sequence: TGTGCCAGCAGCCGAGGGGAGTTTCCCCCTGAGCAGTTCTTC.

This chain uses TRBV12-3 or TRBV12-4 with TRBJ2-7, with D hard to call. V was cut by 6 bases and J by 3 bases, with 12 bases left in between. The CDR3 runs to 13 residues. The CDR3, as DNA: TGTGCCAGCAGCAGAGGTTGGGGCTACGAGCAGTACTTC. Translated: CASSRGWGYEQYF.

This clonotype was observed at least ten times. The CDR3 sequence: CASTPRGRGGADTQYF. The CDR3 DNA follows: TGTGCCAGCACTCCTAGGGGGCGCGGGGGCGCAGATACGCAGTATTTT. The chain has TRBV28 and TRBJ2-3; perhaps D is TRBD1 or TRBD2 (7 bases each). The V and J ends lost 7 bases and 4 bases respectively, with 21 bases between them. The CDR3 runs 16 residues. CDR1 is MDHEN, CDR2 SYDVKM, per germline.

This clonotype was found many times. The chain carries TRBV29-1 and TRBJ2-2; 7 positions agree with TRBD2. CDR3 length: 15 residues. V shed 5 bases, J shed 4 bases, and the junction held 10 bases outside the gene matches. Germline V gene lookup returns CDR1 SQVTM and CDR2 ANQGSEA. The CDR3 region is CSVLLSGTGTGELFF. The DNA of the CDR3 is TGCAGCGTTCTCTTGAGCGGGACGGGCACCGGGGAGCTGTTTTTT.

This clonotype has just a few counts. J is TRBJ2-3 and V is TRBV20-1; the D is unclear. The germline V gene has CDR1 DFQATT and CDR2 SNEGSKA (reference sequence). The CDR3 sequence is 13 residues long. The ends were cut back, 0 bases at V and 2 bases at J, with 6 bases in the middle. The CDR3 DNA sequence: TGCAGTGCTAGAGAAGCGACCACAGATACGCAGTATTTT. Residues: CSAREATTDTQYF.

This clonotype was seen many times. The rearrangement links TRBV5-1 to TRBJ2-7; TRBD1 aligns across 7 bases. This CDR3 spans 14 amino acids. With 4 bases clipped from V and 6 bases from J, the junction kept 10 bases outside the gene matches. Per germline, CDR1 SGHRS and CDR2 YFSETQ. CDR3 bases: TGCGCCAGCAGCGCCGGGACAGTGTCTGCCGAGCAGTACTTC. Translated, it gives CASSAGTVSAEQYF.

In its sample, this clonotype was seen many times. The chain employs TRBV27 and TRBJ2-1, with a possible D match to TRBD2 (6 bases). This CDR3 comprises 14 residues. V was clipped by 2 bases and J by 3 bases, with 8 bases between them. Looked up from germline, CDR1 is MNHEY and CDR2 is SMNVEV (reference sequence). The CDR3 sequence: CASSLAGYYNEQFF. As DNA, the CDR3 is TGTGCCAGCAGTTTAGCGGGATACTACAATGAGCAGTTCTTC.

This clonotype came up a few times. This chain joins TRBV12-3 or TRBV12-4 and TRBJ2-1; no clear D gene. The CDR3 loop spans 13 amino acids. Between the trimmed V and J ends, which lost 6 bases and 5 bases, there was a span of 11 bases. This chain's CDR3 is CASRQNLNNEQFF. DNA for the CDR3: TGTGCCAGCAGACAGAACCTTAACAATGAGCAGTTCTTC.

This clonotype was seen at least ten times. V and J are TRBV20-1 and TRBJ1-3; weak D call: TRBD1 (5 bases). The CDR3 consists of 15 residues. Germline CDR1 reads DFQATT; CDR2 reads SNEGSKA (reference sequence). Trimming pared 0 bases from V and 3 bases from J, leaving 12 bases between. This CDR3 reads CSARDPGRHGNTIYF. The DNA for the CDR3 is TGCAGTGCTAGAGATCCAGGGAGGCATGGAAACACCATATATTTT.

J is TRBJ2-7 and V is TRBV5-1; possible D gene TRBD2, 5 bases. V lost 0 bases and J 3 bases, leaving 10 bases between the germline ends. The length of the CDR3 is 14 residues. In germline, CDR1 is SGHRS, CDR2 YFSETQ. The CDR3 loop reads CASSLGTGFYEQYF. Here the CDR3 DNA reads TGCGCCAGCAGCTTGGGCACGGGGTTCTACGAGCAGTACTTC.

This clonotype was observed a handful of times. V usage is TRBV29-1 and J usage is TRBJ2-2; maybe TRBD1 (6 bases). Germline V gene data show CDR1 as SQVTM and CDR2 as ANQGSEA. The V and J ends lost 4 bases and 3 bases respectively, with 12 bases between them. The CDR3 spans 14 residues. CDR3 residues: CSVVVNRDTGELFF. In DNA, the CDR3 is TGCAGCGTTGTTGTAAACAGGGACACCGGGGAGCTGTTTTTT.

This clonotype has more than one count but fewer than ten. The V and J genes are TRBV5-5 and TRBJ2-1; 11 bases map to TRBD2. This CDR3 contains 16 residues. CDR1 and CDR2 (germline): SGHKS, YYEKEE (reference sequence). Unmatched junction bases numbered 11, after V lost 4 bases and J lost 8 bases. CDR3 region: CASSGRLTSGTDEQFF. The DNA of the CDR3 is TGTGCCAGCAGCGGTCGGTTGACTAGCGGGACTGATGAGCAGTTCTTC.